This TCR beta chain originates from a study of radiation and T cells in renal cell carcinoma. Sequenced by immunoSEQ multiplex PCR; TCRdb stores in-frame clones only, minus some. This table holds tens of thousands of clones, about 89% found once. Regarding time point: blood 4 weeks post-SBRT, at nephrectomy. Treatment denoted: 15 Gy SBRT to primary tumor, nephrectomy 4 weeks later. With V trimmed by 0 bases and J by 0 bases, 2 bases remained unmatched. Germline V gene sequence: CDR1 SGHAT, CDR2 FQNNGV. The CDR3 is 15 amino acids. The chain uses TRBV11-2 and TRBJ2-7; 7 nucleotides match TRBD2. The sequenced sample was blood, obtained from a patient whose treatment included radiotherapy and nephrectomy. The sequence came from a woman between 65 and 79 years old with renal cell carcinoma. The CDR3 loop reads CASSLEGGSSYEQYF. CDR3 nucleotide sequence: TGTGCCAGCAGCTTAGAGGGGGGGAGCTCCTACGAGCAGTACTTC.